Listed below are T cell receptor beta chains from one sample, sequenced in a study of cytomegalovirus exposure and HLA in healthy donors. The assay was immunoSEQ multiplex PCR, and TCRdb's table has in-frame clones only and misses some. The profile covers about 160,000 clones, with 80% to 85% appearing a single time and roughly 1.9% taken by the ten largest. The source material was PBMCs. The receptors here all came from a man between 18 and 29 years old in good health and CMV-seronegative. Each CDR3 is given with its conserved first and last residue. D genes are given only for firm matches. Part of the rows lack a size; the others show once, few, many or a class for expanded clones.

CDR3nt: TGCAGCGGTACTAGCGGGACCTCAAGCTCCTACGAGCAGTACTTC
CDR3aa: CSGTSGTSSSYEQYF
d_gene: TRBD2
abundance: NA
j_gene: TRBJ2-7
v_gene: TRBV29-1

CDR3nt: TGTGCCAGCAGTCAAGGAGTGAACACTGAAGCTTTCTTT
CDR3aa: CASSQGVNTEAFF
d_gene: NA
abundance: once
j_gene: TRBJ1-1
v_gene: TRBV6-6

CDR3nt: TGTGCCAGCAGTTTTGAGGCGGGGGGCCACAATGAGCAGTTCTTC
CDR3aa: CASSFEAGGHNEQFF
d_gene: TRBD2
abundance: NA
j_gene: TRBJ2-1
v_gene: TRBV27

CDR3nt: TGTGCCAGCAGTGACACGGGGAGCTCCTACAATGAGCAGTTCTTC
CDR3aa: CASSDTGSSYNEQFF
d_gene: NA
abundance: NA
j_gene: TRBJ2-1
v_gene: TRBV6-4

CDR3nt: TGTGCCAGCTCATCCCCGGGACAGGGCTCTGGAAACACCATATATTTT
CDR3aa: CASSSPGQGSGNTIYF
d_gene: TRBD1
abundance: NA
j_gene: TRBJ1-3
v_gene: TRBV18

CDR3nt: TGTGCCAGCAGCTTAGACTGGGGAGGGATAAGCGGGCAGTACTTC
CDR3aa: CASSLDWGGISGQYF
d_gene: TRBD2
abundance: once
j_gene: TRBJ2-7
v_gene: TRBV11-2

CDR3nt: TGTGCCAGCAGGCGACAGGGTACCACCGGGGAGCTGTTTTTT
CDR3aa: CASRRQGTTGELFF
d_gene: TRBD1
abundance: few
j_gene: TRBJ2-2
v_gene: TRBV6-5

CDR3nt: TGCGCCAGCAGCCCAGGGAGGCCGACCTACGAGCAGTACTTC
CDR3aa: CASSPGRPTYEQYF
d_gene: NA
abundance: NA
j_gene: TRBJ2-7
v_gene: TRBV4-1

CDR3nt: TGTGCCAGCAGCTTAAAAGGAGGGCAGCCCCAGCATTTT
CDR3aa: CASSLKGGQPQHF
d_gene: NA
abundance: NA
j_gene: TRBJ1-5
v_gene: TRBV7-3

CDR3nt: TGTGCCAGCAGTGGCGAACAGGGTTTGAACACTGAAGCTTTCTTT
CDR3aa: CASSGEQGLNTEAFF
d_gene: NA
abundance: NA
j_gene: TRBJ1-1
v_gene: TRBV25-1

CDR3nt: TGTGCCAGCAGCATACAGGGTGATGAGCCCCAGCATTTT
CDR3aa: CASSIQGDEPQHF
d_gene: NA
abundance: once
j_gene: TRBJ1-5
v_gene: TRBV7-6

CDR3nt: TGTGCTTCGCAGGGCCGGGGGGGGGCCCAGTACTTC
CDR3aa: CASQGRGGAQYF
d_gene: TRBD2
abundance: once
j_gene: TRBJ2-5
v_gene: TRBV15

CDR3nt: TGTGCCAGCAGTTTATCTGGGGGCGGTAATTCACCCCTCCACTTT
CDR3aa: CASSLSGGGNSPLHF
d_gene: NA
abundance: NA
j_gene: TRBJ1-6
v_gene: TRBV27

CDR3nt: TGTGCCAGCAGCCCTCGGGACAGTTTAAACACTGAAGCTTTCTTT
CDR3aa: CASSPRDSLNTEAFF
d_gene: TRBD1
abundance: NA
j_gene: TRBJ1-1
v_gene: TRBV9

CDR3nt: TGTGCCAGCAGTGATCTTCAGGGGGCGAACACTGAAGCTTTCTTT
CDR3aa: CASSDLQGANTEAFF
d_gene: TRBD1
abundance: NA
j_gene: TRBJ1-1
v_gene: TRBV2

CDR3nt: TGTGCCAGCAGTTTATCTGAGGGACACCAAGCTTTCTTT
CDR3aa: CASSLSEGHQAFF
d_gene: NA
abundance: few
j_gene: TRBJ1-1
v_gene: TRBV27

CDR3nt: TGTGCCAGCAGGGCCGACGAGGCCTACAATGAGCAGTTCTTC
CDR3aa: CASRADEAYNEQFF
d_gene: NA
abundance: NA
j_gene: TRBJ2-1
v_gene: TRBV2

CDR3nt: TGTGCCAGCAGCCAATTTACTGGTGAAAACATTCAGTACTTC
CDR3aa: CASSQFTGENIQYF
d_gene: NA
abundance: NA
j_gene: TRBJ2-4
v_gene: TRBV5-5

CDR3nt: TGTGCCAGCAGTGAGACTAGCGGGAGGGCCGCGAACACCGGGGAGCTGTTTTTT
CDR3aa: CASSETSGRAANTGELFF
d_gene: TRBD2
abundance: NA
j_gene: TRBJ2-2
v_gene: TRBV6-1

CDR3nt: TGTGCCAGCAGCCGAGGATCGGGACTACAAGAGACCCAGTACTTC
CDR3aa: CASSRGSGLQETQYF
d_gene: TRBD2
abundance: NA
j_gene: TRBJ2-5
v_gene: TRBV7-3

CDR3nt: TGTGCCAGCAGCTTTAGGACAGTTGAAAAACTGTTTTTT
CDR3aa: CASSFRTVEKLFF
d_gene: NA
abundance: NA
j_gene: TRBJ1-4
v_gene: TRBV7-2

CDR3nt: TGCGCCAGCAGCTTAGACAGGGCCGCCTACGAGCAGTACTTC
CDR3aa: CASSLDRAAYEQYF
d_gene: TRBD1
abundance: NA
j_gene: TRBJ2-7
v_gene: TRBV5-1

CDR3nt: TGTGCCAGCAGTACTCTCTACAGGGAAGAAGAGACCCAGTACTTC
CDR3aa: CASSTLYREEETQYF
d_gene: NA
abundance: NA
j_gene: TRBJ2-5
v_gene: TRBV2

CDR3nt: TGTGCCAGCAGTGAAACTGGTTACACTGAAGCTTTCTTT
CDR3aa: CASSETGYTEAFF
d_gene: NA
abundance: NA
j_gene: TRBJ1-1
v_gene: TRBV2

CDR3nt: TGTGCCAGTCAGACGGGGAATGAAAAACTGTTTTTT
CDR3aa: CASQTGNEKLFF
d_gene: NA
abundance: NA
j_gene: TRBJ1-4
v_gene: TRBV6-6

CDR3nt: TGTGCCAGCAGCCGCGGGAGGAGGAGCTCCTACGAGCAGTACTTC
CDR3aa: CASSRGRRSSYEQYF
d_gene: TRBD2
abundance: NA
j_gene: TRBJ2-7
v_gene: TRBV7-2

CDR3nt: TGTTCCAGCAGCCCGAAGGGGGGGGACTATGGCTACACCTTC
CDR3aa: CSSSPKGGDYGYTF
d_gene: NA
abundance: NA
j_gene: TRBJ1-2
v_gene: TRBV7-9

CDR3nt: TGTGCCAGCAGTCCACTGGGGCGGGGGGACGAGACCCAGTACTTC
CDR3aa: CASSPLGRGDETQYF
d_gene: TRBD2
abundance: NA
j_gene: TRBJ2-5
v_gene: TRBV27

CDR3nt: TGTGCCAGCATCTTAGCGGGGGCATCACGGACCCAGTACTTC
CDR3aa: CASILAGASRTQYF
d_gene: TRBD2
abundance: few
j_gene: TRBJ2-5
v_gene: TRBV28

CDR3nt: TGTGCCAGCAGTTTATCAGACACTCCAGTCTACAATGAGCAGTTCTTC
CDR3aa: CASSLSDTPVYNEQFF
d_gene: NA
abundance: NA
j_gene: TRBJ2-1
v_gene: TRBV27

CDR3nt: TGTGCCACCAGCCGACGGACAGGGTGGATGGGGACCTCTGGGGCCAACGTCCTGACTTTC
CDR3aa: CATSRRTGWMGTSGANVLTF
d_gene: TRBD1
abundance: NA
j_gene: TRBJ2-6
v_gene: TRBV15

CDR3nt: TGTGCCAGCAGTTCTCCGCAGCGCTCCTACAATGAGCAGTTCTTC
CDR3aa: CASSSPQRSYNEQFF
d_gene: NA
abundance: NA
j_gene: TRBJ2-1
v_gene: TRBV27

CDR3nt: TGTGCCAGCAGCTTGTTACTAGCGGGAGACTACGAGCAGTACTTC
CDR3aa: CASSLLLAGDYEQYF
d_gene: TRBD2
abundance: NA
j_gene: TRBJ2-7
v_gene: TRBV5-5

CDR3nt: TGTGCCAGCAGCCGAGGGGAGGGTATCTATGGCTACACCTTC
CDR3aa: CASSRGEGIYGYTF
d_gene: NA
abundance: NA
j_gene: TRBJ1-2
v_gene: TRBV6-1

CDR3nt: TGTGCCAGTAGTCCAATGCCGGGACAAAGGACAGGCGAGCAGTACTTC
CDR3aa: CASSPMPGQRTGEQYF
d_gene: TRBD1
abundance: once
j_gene: TRBJ2-7
v_gene: TRBV19

CDR3nt: TGCGCCAGCAGCGGACAGGGACATTACCAAGAGACCCAGTACTTC
CDR3aa: CASSGQGHYQETQYF
d_gene: TRBD1
abundance: once
j_gene: TRBJ2-5
v_gene: TRBV5-1

CDR3nt: TGTGCCAGCAGTCCCCTTCTAACTAATGAAAAACTGTTTTTT
CDR3aa: CASSPLLTNEKLFF
d_gene: NA
abundance: NA
j_gene: TRBJ1-4
v_gene: TRBV27

CDR3nt: TGTGCCAGCAGTGACTCGGGGACTAGCGGGGGGCTACGCAATGAGCAGTTCTTC
CDR3aa: CASSDSGTSGGLRNEQFF
d_gene: TRBD2
abundance: NA
j_gene: TRBJ2-1
v_gene: TRBV6-4

CDR3nt: TGTGCCAGTAGGGTCGGACAGCTATCCACTGAAGCTTTCTTT
CDR3aa: CASRVGQLSTEAFF
d_gene: NA
abundance: NA
j_gene: TRBJ1-1
v_gene: TRBV19

CDR3nt: TGTGCCAGCAGTTACGGGCAGGGAAGTCAGCCCCAGCATTTT
CDR3aa: CASSYGQGSQPQHF
d_gene: NA
abundance: NA
j_gene: TRBJ1-5
v_gene: TRBV6-6

CDR3nt: TGCGCCAGCAGTTATACGGGACAGGAGACTAACTATGGCTACACCTTC
CDR3aa: CASSYTGQETNYGYTF
d_gene: TRBD1
abundance: once
j_gene: TRBJ1-2
v_gene: TRBV6-5

CDR3nt: TGCAGCGTTGGAGTCTCGGACAGGGGGGGCTACGAGCAGTACTTC
CDR3aa: CSVGVSDRGGYEQYF
d_gene: TRBD1
abundance: NA
j_gene: TRBJ2-7
v_gene: TRBV29-1

CDR3nt: TGTGCCAGCATCCAGCCCGGCGGTTTCTACGAGCAGTACTTC
CDR3aa: CASIQPGGFYEQYF
d_gene: NA
abundance: NA
j_gene: TRBJ2-7
v_gene: TRBV28

CDR3nt: TGTGCCAGCAGACTCCCTGGACTAGCGGGGAAAAATGAGCAGTTCTTC
CDR3aa: CASRLPGLAGKNEQFF
d_gene: TRBD2
abundance: NA
j_gene: TRBJ2-1
v_gene: TRBV5-4

CDR3nt: TGTGCCAGCAGTTTAAGCGGGACAAGCTCTGGGGCCAACGTCCTGACTTTC
CDR3aa: CASSLSGTSSGANVLTF
d_gene: NA
abundance: NA
j_gene: TRBJ2-6
v_gene: TRBV27

CDR3nt: TGTGCCAGCAGATCGGACTACCTATCCTACGAGCAGTACTTC
CDR3aa: CASRSDYLSYEQYF
d_gene: NA
abundance: NA
j_gene: TRBJ2-7
v_gene: TRBV6-6

CDR3nt: TGTGCCAGCAGCTTGCGGCACAGGACCTACGAGCAGTACTTC
CDR3aa: CASSLRHRTYEQYF
d_gene: NA
abundance: NA
j_gene: TRBJ2-7
v_gene: TRBV5-5

CDR3nt: TGTGCCAGCTCCAGGGCGGAAGCCTTGGGAGGAAACACCATATATTTT
CDR3aa: CASSRAEALGGNTIYF
d_gene: NA
abundance: NA
j_gene: TRBJ1-3
v_gene: TRBV6-6

CDR3nt: TGTGCCAGTAGTATCTGGACAGGGGGGAAGGACGGGGAGCTGTTTTTT
CDR3aa: CASSIWTGGKDGELFF
d_gene: TRBD1
abundance: NA
j_gene: TRBJ2-2
v_gene: TRBV19